This is a list of T cell receptor beta chains from one sample in a study of shared clonotypes between healthy human individuals. The repertoire was sequenced with immunoSEQ multiplex PCR; TCRdb's copy has only in-frame clones and lacks some. The table has about 2.1 million clones, around 93% seen once. Sequencing used naive CD8+ T cells from PBMCs. The receptor source for this set is a man younger than 35 in good health. Some clones in this sample may be carry-over from other donors' samples. Each CDR3 is given with its conserved first and last residue. The order of the fields is clone size, J gene, V gene, D gene, CDR3 protein, CDR3 DNA. A D gene is named only where the DNA matches it firmly. Size is stated for part of the rows, as once, few or many counts, or as a class when the clone is expanded.

>.|TRBJ2-5|TRBV11-1|TRBD2
CASESGRGETQYF
TGTGCCAGCGAGAGCGGGAGAGGAGAGACCCAGTACTTC
>.|TRBJ2-3|TRBV10-2|.
CASSIKPSGDTQYF
TGCGCCAGCAGTATAAAACCCTCTGGGGATACGCAGTATTTT
>.|TRBJ2-1|TRBV28|TRBD2
CASSYSAREISYNEQFF
TGTGCCAGCAGTTACTCGGCGCGGGAGATCTCCTACAATGAGCAGTTCTTC
>.|TRBJ2-1|TRBV7-2|.
CASTHRERWDNEQFF
TGTGCCAGCACGCACAGGGAGAGATGGGACAATGAGCAGTTCTTC
>.|TRBJ2-1|TRBV7-9|TRBD1
CASSSVPGQGSSYNEQFF
TGTGCCAGCAGCTCCGTTCCGGGACAGGGGAGCTCCTACAATGAGCAGTTCTTC
>.|TRBJ2-1|TRBV19|TRBD2
CASIPSGVSSYNEQFF
TGTGCCAGTATCCCTAGCGGGGTCAGCTCCTACAATGAGCAGTTCTTC
>.|TRBJ2-5|TRBV7-6|.
CASSLLAELQETQYF
TGTGCCAGCAGCTTACTCGCGGAACTCCAAGAGACCCAGTACTTC
>.|TRBJ2-7|TRBV4-3|.
CASSQMKGSPGEQYF
TGCGCCAGCAGCCAGATGAAGGGATCACCGGGAGAGCAGTACTTC
>once|TRBJ2-7|TRBV28|.
CASSINRDSSYEQYF
TGTGCCAGCAGTATAAACAGGGATTCCTCCTACGAGCAGTACTTC
>.|TRBJ2-2|TRBV6-5|TRBD1
CASSYLGTANTGELFF
TGTGCCAGCAGTTACTTAGGGACAGCGAACACCGGGGAGCTGTTTTTT
>.|TRBJ2-4|TRBV9|.
CASSEGQKNIQYF
TGTGCCAGCAGCGAAGGGCAGAAAAACATTCAGTACTTC
>.|TRBJ2-7|TRBV4-1|.
CASSQEAVNPYEQYF
TGCGCCAGCAGCCAAGAAGCAGTAAACCCATACGAGCAGTACTTC
>once|TRBJ2-7|TRBV27|TRBD2
CASNPSSGSTLEQYF
TGTGCCAGCAATCCCTCTAGCGGGTCTACGCTCGAGCAGTACTTC
>.|TRBJ1-2|TRBV13|.
CASDGKASYGYTF
TGTGCCAGCGATGGTAAGGCGAGCTATGGCTACACCTTC
>.|TRBJ2-1|TRBV7-9|.
CASSLAPSNEQFF
TGTGCCAGCAGCTTAGCGCCGAGCAATGAGCAGTTCTTC
>.|TRBJ2-1|TRBV27|.
CASSFLPFTYNEQFF
TGTGCCAGCAGTTTTTTACCTTTTACCTACAATGAGCAGTTCTTC
>once|TRBJ2-1|TRBV5-6|TRBD1
CASSTYQGATYNEQFF
TGTGCCAGCAGCACTTATCAGGGGGCCACCTACAATGAGCAGTTCTTC
>.|TRBJ1-3|TRBV23-1|TRBD1
CASSHPDRDRGLNTIYF
TGCGCCAGCAGTCACCCCGACCGGGACAGAGGACTTAACACCATATATTTT
>.|TRBJ2-2|TRBV29-1|TRBD2
CSVVTSGKNTGELFF
TGCAGCGTTGTAACTAGCGGGAAGAACACCGGGGAGCTGTTTTTT
>.|TRBJ2-3|TRBV4-1|.
CASSQVGQRHTDTQYF
TGCGCCAGCAGCCAAGTAGGCCAGCGCCACACAGATACGCAGTATTTT
>.|TRBJ2-1|TRBV7-9|.
CASSPYRGLAWNEQFF
TGTGCCAGCAGCCCCTATCGTGGGCTAGCGTGGAATGAGCAGTTCTTC
>.|TRBJ2-7|TRBV6-5|TRBD1
CASSYRQGSTYEQYF
TGTGCCAGCAGTTACCGACAGGGATCTACCTACGAGCAGTACTTC
>once|TRBJ1-5|TRBV30|.
CAWSVQFSRFQPQHF
TGTGCCTGGAGTGTACAATTCTCCAGATTTCAGCCCCAGCATTTT
>.|TRBJ2-7|TRBV7-8|.
CASSSSPGNSYEQYF
TGTGCCAGCAGCTCTAGCCCCGGCAACTCCTACGAGCAGTACTTC